This T cell receptor (beta chain) was profiled in a study of blood T cell repertoires in COVID-19. About the study: The samples span acute and convalescent COVID-19 from the United States, Italy and Spain.

Repertoires were generated with immunoSEQ multiplex PCR, while TCRdb's copy carries only in-frame clones and drops some. Of 180,000 or so clones listed, approximately 87% are singletons. Germline assignment: CDR1 SNHLY and CDR2 FYNNEI. The length of the CDR3 is 15 residues. Trimming left V 10 bases short and J 2 bases short, with 18 bases between. The TCR originated in a woman between 50 and 59 years old who had recovered from COVID-19. What was sequenced was PBMCs or T cells enriched from blood (not recorded which). V gene TRBV2 combines with J gene TRBJ1-5; D unresolved. As DNA, the CDR3 is TGTGCCACCCAGAGTGACATCCCGGGCAATCAGCCCCAGCATTTT. Protein product: CATQSDIPGNQPQHF.